Listed below are T cell receptor beta chains from one sample, sequenced in a study of blood T cells in healthy people across ages. TCRdb re-analysed the 5' RACE reads in MiXCR, keeping a single row per CDR3 protein. The profile shows 1 million or so distinct CDR3 sequences, 45% of them singletons. Sequencing was carried out using blood. Every receptor here comes from a woman aged 60-70 years in good health. Both conserved end residues are part of each CDR3. D genes are given only for firm matches. A clone size is listed for some rows: how often the clone was seen (once, few, many), or a class if it is expanded.

size	J	V	D	CDR3	DNA
few	TRBJ2-1	TRBV6-6	TRBD2	CASSYPAGGPPYNEQFF	TGTGCCAGCAGTTACCCAGCGGGAGGCCCTCCCTACAATGAGCAGTTCTTC
NA	TRBJ2-3	TRBV2	TRBD2	CASGGTSGRGVAQYF	TGTGCCAGCGGAGGGACTAGCGGGAGAGGAGTAGCGCAGTATTTT
NA	TRBJ2-3	TRBV27	TRBD2	CASSPIAGLTDTQYF	TGTGCCAGCAGCCCAATAGCGGGGCTCACAGATACGCAGTATTTT
NA	TRBJ2-1	TRBV5-1	TRBD2	CASSFRTSGRAFEDNEQFF	TGCGCCAGCAGCTTCCGGACTAGCGGGAGGGCCTTTGAGGACAATGAGCAGTTCTTC
NA	TRBJ2-6	TRBV18	TRBD1	CASSQVWGQGSGANVLTF	TGTGCCAGCTCACAAGTCTGGGGACAGGGTTCTGGGGCCAACGTCCTGACTTTC
NA	TRBJ2-7	TRBV15	TRBD1	CATSRNTGTGVGSGTYEQYF	TGTGCCACCAGCAGAAACACCGGGACAGGGGTGGGTAGCGGGACCTACGAGCAGTACTTC
NA	TRBJ2-5	TRBV29-1	TRBD2	CSAQTSGAGAQYF	TGCAGCGCTCAGACTAGCGGGGCAGGGGCCCAGTACTTC
NA	TRBJ2-5	TRBV12-3/TRBV12-4	TRBD1	CASSRGQKETQYF	TGTGCCAGCAGTAGGGGACAGAAAGAGACCCAGTACTTC
NA	TRBJ1-2	TRBV7-9	TRBD1	CASSSLGQGKGGNYGYTF	TGTGCCAGCAGCTCTCTAGGACAGGGGAAGGGCGGGAACTATGGCTACACCTTC
NA	TRBJ1-2	TRBV29-1	NA	CSDNREYGYTF	TGCAGCGACAACAGGGAGTATGGCTACACCTTC
few	TRBJ2-7	TRBV5-6	NA	CASSLGGYRDKDYEQYF	TGTGCCAGCAGCTTGGGGGGCTACAGGGATAAGGACTACGAGCAGTACTTC
NA	TRBJ2-7	TRBV14	TRBD1	CASSQDRPGTGLYEQYF	TGTGCCAGCAGCCAAGATCGGCCCGGGACAGGCCTGTACGAGCAGTACTTC
NA	TRBJ2-7	TRBV28	NA	CASSLSSFLADLSYEQYF	TGTGCCAGCAGTTTGTCCTCCTTCCTTGCAGACCTCTCCTACGAGCAGTACTTC
NA	TRBJ2-7	TRBV27	NA	CASSPDSLYEQYF	TGTGCCAGCAGTCCAGACAGCCTATACGAGCAGTACTTC
NA	TRBJ2-7	TRBV30	NA	CAWRIGATYEQYF	TGTGCCTGGAGAATAGGGGCAACCTACGAGCAGTACTTC
NA	TRBJ2-7	TRBV20-1	TRBD2	CSAKTSLSYEQYF	TGCAGTGCTAAGACTAGCCTCAGTTACGAGCAGTACTTC
many	TRBJ2-4	TRBV6-1	NA	CASSRQGGGAKNIQYF	TGTGCCAGCAGTCGACAAGGAGGGGGAGCCAAAAACATTCAGTACTTC
once	TRBJ2-5	TRBV27	NA	CASSPLGESFQETQYF	TGTGCCAGCAGCCCATTAGGAGAAAGCTTTCAAGAGACCCAGTACTTC
NA	TRBJ1-1	TRBV3-1	NA	CASSTLDRINTEAFF	TGTGCCAGCAGCACCCTCGACAGGATTAACACTGAAGCTTTCTTT
few	TRBJ2-7	TRBV7-2	TRBD2	CASSLDTAGGSYEQYF	TGTGCCAGCAGCTTAGATACGGCGGGAGGCTCCTACGAGCAGTACTTC
NA	TRBJ2-7	TRBV5-4	TRBD2	CASSWGDSGIFYEQYF	TGTGCCAGCAGCTGGGGGGATAGCGGGATCTTCTACGAGCAGTACTTC
NA	TRBJ2-6	TRBV4-2	NA	CASSSISSGANVLTF	TGTGCCAGCAGTTCGATTAGCTCTGGGGCCAACGTCCTGACTTTC
NA	TRBJ2-1	TRBV9	TRBD1	CASSVQGSGTGGSNEQFF	TGTGCCAGCAGCGTACAGGGATCGGGGACAGGGGGCTCCAATGAGCAGTTCTTC
NA	TRBJ2-1	TRBV12-5	NA	CASGRFRRDPDNEQFF	TGTGCTAGTGGTCGATTCCGCCGGGACCCCGACAATGAGCAGTTCTTC
few	TRBJ1-6	TRBV2	TRBD1	CASSEDPYRGSLHF	TGTGCCAGCAGTGAAGATCCCTACAGGGGATCCCTCCACTTT
NA	TRBJ1-1	TRBV4-3	NA	CASSQDLGYGEAFF	TGCGCCAGCAGCCAGGACCTAGGGTACGGTGAAGCTTTCTTT
NA	TRBJ2-4	TRBV27	NA	CASSLYHRDHERYF	TGTGCCAGCAGTTTATATCACAGGGACCACGAGCGGTACTTC
NA	TRBJ1-4	TRBV3-1	NA	CASSQGAGPSTNEKLFF	TGTGCCAGCAGCCAAGGGGCAGGGCCTTCAACTAATGAAAAACTGTTTTTT
NA	TRBJ1-2	TRBV7-2	NA	CASSLDSAVEVGYTF	TGTGCCAGCAGCTTAGATAGCGCAGTCGAAGTTGGCTACACCTTC
NA	TRBJ2-7	TRBV6-2/TRBV6-3	NA	CASIKAAGTPYEQYF	TGTGCCAGCATCAAGGCGGCGGGAACCCCCTACGAGCAGTACTTC
few	TRBJ2-3	TRBV20-1	TRBD2	CSARLAVDTQYF	TGCAGTGCTCGACTAGCGGTCGATACGCAGTATTTT
NA	TRBJ2-7	TRBV27	TRBD1	CASSLGQRDYEQYF	TGTGCCAGCAGCCTGGGACAGAGAGACTACGAGCAGTACTTC
NA	TRBJ2-3	TRBV20-1	NA	CSARTGKGPDTQYF	TGCAGTGCTAGGACAGGCAAAGGGCCAGATACGCAGTATTTT
NA	TRBJ2-5	TRBV6-5	NA	CASSYSVFQETQYF	TGTGCCAGCAGTTACTCTGTATTCCAAGAGACCCAGTACTTC
few	TRBJ2-7	TRBV7-9	NA	CASSFLSGESSYEQYF	TGTGCCAGCAGCTTTCTTTCGGGAGAGAGCTCCTACGAGCAGTACTTC
NA	TRBJ2-7	TRBV3-1	TRBD2	CASSFLRGTPYEQYF	TGTGCCAGCAGCTTCCTGCGGGGGACTCCCTACGAGCAGTACTTC
NA	TRBJ2-1	TRBV2	NA	CASRRGSGTGSYNEQFF	TGTGCCAGCAGACGGGGTAGCGGGACAGGGTCCTACAATGAGCAGTTCTTC
NA	TRBJ2-5	TRBV24-1	NA	CATSDSGRETQYF	TGTGCCACCAGTGATTCCGGGCGAGAGACCCAGTACTTC
few	TRBJ2-7	TRBV24-1	TRBD1	CATSDTRTGGREQYF	TGTGCCACCAGTGATACCCGGACAGGGGGCCGCGAGCAGTACTTC
NA	TRBJ2-7	TRBV2	TRBD1	CASSARQGVAEQYF	TGTGCCAGCAGTGCTAGACAGGGTGTTGCCGAGCAGTACTTC
few	TRBJ2-5	TRBV11-2	NA	CASSTQREAVRTQYF	TGTGCCAGCAGCACACAGAGGGAGGCCGTTAGGACCCAGTACTTC
NA	TRBJ2-1	TRBV29-1	TRBD2	CSAAGTSGRSEQFF	TGCAGCGCCGCCGGGACTAGCGGGAGGAGTGAGCAGTTCTTC